Listed here is a single T cell receptor (beta chain). What it binds is not known. This sample is drawn from a study of CD8+ T cells in alopecia areata. Whole-study context: Treatment comprised oral tofacitinib, 5 to 10 mg twice daily, in treated patients. Tofacitinib continued for 6 to 18 months and was then withheld for 6 months. The study's findings and limits: Greater clonality was observed in lesional scalp samples, especially alopecia totalis/universalis, versus normal scalp. TCRs were shared less clearly across patients than in mice, possibly for HLA-related reasons.

RNA extraction was followed by reverse transcription into cDNA, which acted as the sequencing template. Sequencing used immunoSEQ multiplex PCR; TCRdb keeps in-frame clones, though not all of them. This table has around 15,000 clones, more than 50% appearing once. Lesional scalp tissue (obtained by punch biopsy) and peripheral blood were collected from alopecia areata patients. The source of this sequence is a human donor with alopecia areata. The sequencing input was skin.

The CDR3 loop is CASSPGQVTYEQYF. In DNA, the CDR3 is TGTGCCAGTAGTCCGGGACAGGTAACCTACGAGCAGTACTTC. V and J are TRBV19 and TRBJ2-7, with 8 bases aligning to TRBD1. With 5 bases clipped from V and 2 bases from J, the junction kept 5 bases outside the gene matches. The CDR3 runs 14 residues. The germline V gene encodes CDR1 LNHDA and CDR2 SQIVND (reference sequence).